This TCR beta chain was profiled in a study of OX40 agonist ivuxolimab in advanced cancers. About the research overall: A male proportion of over 75% was recorded, with mean age 60 years and range about 23 to 80. Three patients, one with hepatocellular carcinoma and two with cutaneous melanoma, responded partially.

Using immunoSEQ multiplex PCR, the repertoire was profiled, and TCRdb retains in-frame clones only, with some absent. The data show approximately 45,000 clones, about 86% seen once. This CDR3 region has 15 residues. Trimming removed 2 bases at V and 2 bases at J, with 13 bases between. Per germline, CDR1 ENHRY and CDR2 SYGVKD. Worth noting for this clone: Its antigen is not identified.

The study's findings and limits: Both blood CD4+ and CD8+ T cells showed clonal growth by week 6 at 0.1 to 3.0 mg/kg.

The chain couples TRBV10-3 to TRBJ2-7; D might be TRBD1 or TRBD2, each matching 5 bases. This receptor was taken from an adult with an advanced solid tumor such as melanoma, head and neck, liver or kidney cancer. The sample consisted of CD4+ or CD8+ T cells sorted from blood, taken in a trial of the OX40 agonist ivuxolimab. CDR3 coding DNA: TGTGCCATCAGTGAGGGGACCTACGTGGCCTACGAGCAGTACTTC. It specifies CAISEGTYVAYEQYF.